The clone carrying this T cell receptor beta chain was recorded many times. Its antigen remains unidentified. This entry comes from a study of human T cells and chemical hapten exposure. At the level of the study: Skin on the upper inner arm, around 2 cm by around 2 cm in size, was sensitized with 2% DPC.

Study observations and caveats: In the PT1 data, expanded TCR counts showed a positive correlation with patch test score. Those TCRs sitting above 1 in 1000 frequency stayed the same with DPC sensitization.

A single record per CDR3 protein comes from TCRdb applying MiXCR to the RACE reads. The sample has about 35,000 distinct CDR3 sequences; more than 6% are singletons. Stated time point: patch test 1, 2 weeks after DPC sensitization. As to treatment: therapeutic diphenylcyclopropenone sensitization with weekly scalp DPC. Total RNA was isolated from unfractionated whole blood. Prior to each patch test being applied, blood was drawn. There are 17 residues in the CDR3. J was trimmed by 1 base and V by 6 bases; bases with no gene match: 9. The sample here was whole blood, taken in connection with sensitization to the hapten diphenylcyclopropenone (DPC). The receptor was derived from a woman between 25 and 40 years old with alopecia areata. Some clones in this sample may be carry-over from other donors' samples. The chain uses TRBV12-3 or TRBV12-4 and TRBJ2-5, with 12 nucleotides matching TRBD2. CDR3 loop: CASSFSLAGGPQETQYF. The DNA of the CDR3 is TGTGCCAGCAGCTTTTCCCTAGCGGGGGGGCCCCAAGAGACCCAGTACTTC.